This T cell receptor (beta chain) was retrieved from a study of T cell changes during pregnancy in multiple sclerosis. V trimming: 3 bases; J trimming: 4 bases; junction bases outside the gene matches: 7. Germline CDR1 is SGHVS and CDR2 is FQNEAQ. The length of the CDR3 is 15 residues. Some clones are missing from TCRdb's copy, which holds only in-frame ones; the method was immunoSEQ multiplex PCR. The data hold tens of thousands of clones, with over 90% observed a single time. The V and J genes are TRBV7-8 and TRBJ2-5; 8 nucleotides agree with TRBD1. The sample in question was CD8+ T cells from peripheral blood mononuclear cells, obtained in the third trimester of pregnancy. The sequence derives from a female donor with multiple sclerosis, enrolled in a pregnancy study. The DNA for the CDR3 is TGTGCCAGCAGCTTCCCGGACAGGGATCGAGAGACCCAGTACTTC. The encoded protein is CASSFPDRDRETQYF.